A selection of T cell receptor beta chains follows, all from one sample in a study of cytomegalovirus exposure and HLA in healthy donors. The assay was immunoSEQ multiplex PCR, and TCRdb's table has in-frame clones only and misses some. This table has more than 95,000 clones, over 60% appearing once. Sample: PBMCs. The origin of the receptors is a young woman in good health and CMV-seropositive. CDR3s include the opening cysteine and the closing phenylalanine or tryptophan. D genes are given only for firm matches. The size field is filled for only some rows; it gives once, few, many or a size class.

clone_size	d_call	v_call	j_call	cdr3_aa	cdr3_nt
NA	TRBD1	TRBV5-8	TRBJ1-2	CASSPGTGGDYGYTF	TGTGCCAGCAGCCCCGGGACAGGGGGGGACTATGGCTACACCTTC
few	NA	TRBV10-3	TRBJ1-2	CAISLKSSTF	TGTGCCATCAGCCTAAAGTCTTCCACCTTC
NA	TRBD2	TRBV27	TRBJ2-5	CASSTREDLQLAGARGTQYF	TGTGCCAGCAGTACCCGGGAGGACCTCCAACTAGCGGGAGCGAGGGGGACCCAGTACTTC
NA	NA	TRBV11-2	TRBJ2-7	CASSLGPDVDEQYF	TGTGCCAGCAGCTTGGGCCCCGATGTCGACGAGCAGTACTTC
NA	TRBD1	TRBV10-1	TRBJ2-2	CASSDGQGRTGELFF	TGCGCCAGCAGCGACGGACAGGGAAGGACCGGGGAGCTGTTTTTT
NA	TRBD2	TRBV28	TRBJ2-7	CASSLSWRTSGSYEQYF	TGTGCCAGCAGTTTAAGCTGGAGGACTAGCGGGAGCTACGAGCAGTACTTC
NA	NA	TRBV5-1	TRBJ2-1	CASSPGQASHQNEQFF	TGCGCCAGCAGCCCGGGTCAGGCTAGCCACCAGAATGAGCAGTTCTTC
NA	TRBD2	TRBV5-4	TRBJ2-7	CASSSRLAPDEQYF	TGTGCCAGCAGCTCTAGACTAGCTCCCGACGAGCAGTACTTC
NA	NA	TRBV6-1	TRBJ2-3	CASSEWDWKTDTQYF	TGTGCCAGCAGTGAGTGGGACTGGAAAACAGATACGCAGTATTTT
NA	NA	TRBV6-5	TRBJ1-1	CASSYQSGMNTEAFF	TGTGCCAGCAGTTATCAATCAGGGATGAACACTGAAGCTTTCTTT
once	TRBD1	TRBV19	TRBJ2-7	CASSVSTGGYEQYF	TGTGCCAGTAGTGTTTCGACAGGGGGCTACGAGCAGTACTTC
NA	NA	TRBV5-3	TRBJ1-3	CATKASVSGNTIYF	TGTGCCACCAAAGCTTCTGTCTCTGGAAACACCATATATTTT
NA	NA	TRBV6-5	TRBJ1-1	CASSENRENTEAFF	TGTGCCAGCAGTGAAAACAGGGAGAACACTGAAGCTTTCTTT
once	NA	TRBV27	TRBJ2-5	CASSGTGWETQYF	TGTGCCAGCAGCGGTACAGGGTGGGAGACCCAGTACTTC
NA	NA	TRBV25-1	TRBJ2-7	CASSESGYSGEQYF	TGTGCCAGCAGTGAATCCGGGTACTCGGGCGAGCAGTACTTC
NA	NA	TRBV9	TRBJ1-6	CASSGHGQGNSPLHF	TGTGCCAGCAGCGGACACGGGCAGGGGAATTCACCCCTCCACTTT
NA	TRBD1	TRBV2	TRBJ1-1	CVQDRDNTEAFF	TGTGTTCAAGACAGGGATAACACTGAAGCTTTCTTT
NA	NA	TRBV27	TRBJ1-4	CASSLSWQGGEKLFF	TGTGCCAGCAGTTTATCGTGGCAGGGTGGTGAAAAACTGTTTTTT
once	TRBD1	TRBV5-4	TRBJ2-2	CASSSGQGNAGELFF	TGTGCCAGCAGCTCGGGACAGGGGAACGCCGGGGAGCTGTTTTTT
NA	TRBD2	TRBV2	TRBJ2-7	CASSDERGLLSYEQYF	TGTGCCAGCAGTGACGAGCGGGGCCTACTTAGCTACGAGCAGTACTTC
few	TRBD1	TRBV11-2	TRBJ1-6	CATRVQGASDNSPLHF	TGTGCCACCCGTGTCCAGGGGGCGTCGGATAATTCACCCCTCCACTTT
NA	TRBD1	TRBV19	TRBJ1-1	CASRGGQGERNTEAFF	TGTGCCAGTAGGGGCGGACAGGGCGAGAGGAACACTGAAGCTTTCTTT
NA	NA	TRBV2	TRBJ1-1	CASSGSEAFF	TGTGCCAGCAGCGGGAGTGAAGCTTTCTTT
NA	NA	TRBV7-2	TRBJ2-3	CASNYEGYSTDTQYF	TGTGCCAGCAACTACGAGGGATACAGCACAGATACGCAGTATTTT
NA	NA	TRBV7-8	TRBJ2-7	CASSLGAGVPYEQYF	TGTGCCAGCAGTCTAGGCGCGGGCGTTCCCTACGAGCAGTACTTC
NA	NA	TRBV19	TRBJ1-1	CASSIRGGMNTEAFF	TGTGCCAGTAGTATAAGAGGAGGGATGAACACTGAAGCTTTCTTT
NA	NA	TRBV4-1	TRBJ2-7	CASSQGGNSYEQYF	TGCGCCAGCAGCCAAGGCGGGAACTCCTACGAGCAGTACTTC
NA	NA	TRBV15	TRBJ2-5	CATSRDATGTQYF	TGTGCCACCAGCAGAGATGCCACGGGGACCCAGTACTTC
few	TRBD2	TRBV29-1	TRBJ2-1	CSVNVASGRNEQFF	TGCAGCGTTAATGTCGCTAGCGGGAGGAATGAGCAGTTCTTC
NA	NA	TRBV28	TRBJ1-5	CASSFNELPGLNQPQHF	TGTGCCAGCAGTTTTAATGAGTTGCCAGGTCTGAATCAGCCCCAGCATTTT
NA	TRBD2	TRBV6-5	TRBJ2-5	CASSRYSGGQETQYF	TGTGCCAGTAGTCGATATAGCGGGGGGCAAGAGACCCAGTACTTC
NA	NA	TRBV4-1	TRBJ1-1	CASSQDSRGFTEAFF	TGCGCCAGCAGCCAAGATAGCCGGGGGTTCACTGAAGCTTTCTTT
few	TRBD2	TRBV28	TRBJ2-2	CASIALAGVGGELFF	TGTGCCAGCATTGCGTTAGCGGGAGTTGGAGGGGAGCTGTTTTTT
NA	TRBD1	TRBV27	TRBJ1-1	CASSLSRGLGTEAFF	TGTGCCAGCAGTTTATCGAGGGGGCTGGGCACTGAAGCTTTCTTT
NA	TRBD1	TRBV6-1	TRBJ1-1	CASSEYVRGQGVFGTEAFF	TGTGCCAGCAGTGAATACGTTAGGGGCCAGGGGGTGTTTGGGACTGAAGCTTTCTTT
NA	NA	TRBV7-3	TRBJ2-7	CASSLTAGLGEQYF	TGTGCCAGCAGCTTAACAGCAGGGTTAGGCGAGCAGTACTTC
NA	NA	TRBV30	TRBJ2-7	CAWSVLRGDYEQYF	TGTGCCTGGAGTGTGCTTCGGGGAGACTACGAGCAGTACTTC
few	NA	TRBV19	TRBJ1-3	CASSPQNSGNTIYF	TGTGCCAGTAGTCCCCAGAATTCCGGAAACACCATATATTTT
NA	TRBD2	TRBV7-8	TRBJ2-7	CASSFGTSGTYEQYF	TGTGCCAGCAGCTTCGGGACTAGCGGTACCTACGAGCAGTACTTC
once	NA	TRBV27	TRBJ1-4	CASSFLPPLSATNEKLFF	TGTGCCAGCAGTTTCCTACCACCTTTGTCGGCAACTAATGAAAAACTGTTTTTT